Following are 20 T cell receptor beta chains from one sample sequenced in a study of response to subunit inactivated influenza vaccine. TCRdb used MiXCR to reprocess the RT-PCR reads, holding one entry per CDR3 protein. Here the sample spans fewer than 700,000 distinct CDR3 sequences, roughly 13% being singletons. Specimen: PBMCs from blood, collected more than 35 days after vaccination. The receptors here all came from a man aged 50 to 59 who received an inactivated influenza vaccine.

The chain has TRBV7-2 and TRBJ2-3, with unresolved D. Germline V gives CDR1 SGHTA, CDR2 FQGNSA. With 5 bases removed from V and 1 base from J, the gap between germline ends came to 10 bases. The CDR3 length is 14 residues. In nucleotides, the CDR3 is TGTGCCAGCAGCCTCCTTATACGCACAGATACGCAGTATTTT. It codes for CASSLLIRTDTQYF.

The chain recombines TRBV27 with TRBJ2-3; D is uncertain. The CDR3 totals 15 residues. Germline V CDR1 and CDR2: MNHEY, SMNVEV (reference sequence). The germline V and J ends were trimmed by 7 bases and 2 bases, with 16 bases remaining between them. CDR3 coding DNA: TGTGCCAGCACCAAAACTCCGGTTCTCACAGATACGCAGTATTTT. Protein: CASTKTPVLTDTQYF.

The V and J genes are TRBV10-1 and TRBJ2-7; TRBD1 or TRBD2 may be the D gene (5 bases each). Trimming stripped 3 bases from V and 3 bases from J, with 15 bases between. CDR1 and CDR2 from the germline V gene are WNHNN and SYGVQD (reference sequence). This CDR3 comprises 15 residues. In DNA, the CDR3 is TGCGCCAGCAGTGATTTCGGGGCAAGTCTCTACGAGCAGTACTTC. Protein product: CASSDFGASLYEQYF.

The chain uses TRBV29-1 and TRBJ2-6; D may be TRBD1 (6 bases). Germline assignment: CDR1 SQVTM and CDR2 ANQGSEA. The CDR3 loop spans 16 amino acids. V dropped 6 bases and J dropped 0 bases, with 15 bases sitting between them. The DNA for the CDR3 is TGCAGCGTCGCCCGTTGGACAGACTCTGGGGCCAACGTCCTGACTTTC. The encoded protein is CSVARWTDSGANVLTF.

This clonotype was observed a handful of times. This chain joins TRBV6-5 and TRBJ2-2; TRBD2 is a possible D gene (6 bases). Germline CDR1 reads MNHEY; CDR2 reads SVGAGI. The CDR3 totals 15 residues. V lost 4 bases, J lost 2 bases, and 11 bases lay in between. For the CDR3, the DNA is TGTGCCAGCAGTTGGTCCGGGAGAAACACCGGGGAGCTGTTTTTT. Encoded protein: CASSWSGRNTGELFF.

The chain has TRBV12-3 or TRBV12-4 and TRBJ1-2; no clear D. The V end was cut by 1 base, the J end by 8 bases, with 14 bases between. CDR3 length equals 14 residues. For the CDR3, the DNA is TGTGCCAGCAGTTTAGGCAGTCGCCGTGAGGGCTACACCTTC. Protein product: CASSLGSRREGYTF.

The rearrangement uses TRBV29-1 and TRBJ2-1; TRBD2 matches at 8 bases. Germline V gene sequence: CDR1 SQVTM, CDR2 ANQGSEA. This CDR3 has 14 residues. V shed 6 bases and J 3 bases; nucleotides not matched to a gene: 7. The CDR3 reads CSVHPTSVYNEQFF. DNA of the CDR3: TGCAGCGTCCACCCGACTAGCGTCTACAATGAGCAGTTCTTC.

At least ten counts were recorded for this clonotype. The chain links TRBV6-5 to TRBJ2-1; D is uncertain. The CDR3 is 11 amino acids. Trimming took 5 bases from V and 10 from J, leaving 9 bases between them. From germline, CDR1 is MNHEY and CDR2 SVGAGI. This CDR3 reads CASSNWEEQFF. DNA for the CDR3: TGTGCCAGCAGTAACTGGGAAGAGCAGTTCTTC.

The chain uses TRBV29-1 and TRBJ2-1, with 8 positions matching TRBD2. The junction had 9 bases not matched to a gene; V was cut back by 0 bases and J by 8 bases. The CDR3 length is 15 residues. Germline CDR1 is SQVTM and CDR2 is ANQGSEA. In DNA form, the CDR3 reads TGCAGCGTTGAAGATCCGGCGGGAGGTTGGGATGAGCAGTTCTTC. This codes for CSVEDPAGGWDEQFF.

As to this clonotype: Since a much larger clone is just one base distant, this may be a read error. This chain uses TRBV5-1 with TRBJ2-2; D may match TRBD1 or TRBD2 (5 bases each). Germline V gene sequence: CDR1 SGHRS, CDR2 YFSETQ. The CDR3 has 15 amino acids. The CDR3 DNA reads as TGCGCCAGCAGCTTGGCTATCGGTGGGACCGTGGAGCTGTTTTTT. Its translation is CASSLAIGGTVELFF.

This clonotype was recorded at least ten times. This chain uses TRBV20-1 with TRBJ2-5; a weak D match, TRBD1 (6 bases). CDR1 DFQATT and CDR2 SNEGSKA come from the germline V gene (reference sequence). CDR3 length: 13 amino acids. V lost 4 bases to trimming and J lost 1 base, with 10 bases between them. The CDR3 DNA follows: TGCAGTGCTATCAGGACAGCCCAAGAGACCCAGTACTTC. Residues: CSAIRTAQETQYF.

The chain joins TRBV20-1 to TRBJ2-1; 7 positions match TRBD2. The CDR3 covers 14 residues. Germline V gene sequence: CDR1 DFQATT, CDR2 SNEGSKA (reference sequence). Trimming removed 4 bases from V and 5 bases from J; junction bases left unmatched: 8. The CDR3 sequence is CSAMFPSGNNEQFF. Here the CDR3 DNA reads TGCAGTGCTATGTTCCCTAGCGGAAACAATGAGCAGTTCTTC.

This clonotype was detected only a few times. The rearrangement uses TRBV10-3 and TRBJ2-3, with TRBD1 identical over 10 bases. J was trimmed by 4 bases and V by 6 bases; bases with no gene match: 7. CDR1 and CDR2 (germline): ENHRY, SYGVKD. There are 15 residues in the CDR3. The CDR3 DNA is TGTGCCATCAGACGGGACAGGGGTCTTCCAGATACGCAGTATTTT. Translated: CAIRRDRGLPDTQYF.

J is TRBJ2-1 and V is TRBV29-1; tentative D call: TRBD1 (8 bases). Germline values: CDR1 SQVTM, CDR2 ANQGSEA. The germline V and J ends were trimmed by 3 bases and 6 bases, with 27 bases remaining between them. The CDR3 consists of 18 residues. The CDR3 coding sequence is TGCAGCGTTGACCCGGACAGGGAGGTTGGACTAGGTTCCAATGAGCAGTTCTTC. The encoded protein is CSVDPDREVGLGSNEQFF.

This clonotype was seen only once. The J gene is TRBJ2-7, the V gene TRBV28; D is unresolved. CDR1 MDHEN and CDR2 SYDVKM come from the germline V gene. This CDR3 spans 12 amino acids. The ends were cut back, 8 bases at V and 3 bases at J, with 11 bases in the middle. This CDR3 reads CASSYSYYEQYF. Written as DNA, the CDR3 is TGTGCCAGCTCGTACTCCTACTACGAGCAGTACTTC.

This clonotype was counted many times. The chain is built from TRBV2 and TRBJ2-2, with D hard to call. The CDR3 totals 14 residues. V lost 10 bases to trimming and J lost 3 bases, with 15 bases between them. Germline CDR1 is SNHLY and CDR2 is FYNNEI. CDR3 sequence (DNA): TGTGCCACTGGTGGCGGCGCTCACACCGGGGAGCTGTTTTTT. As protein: CATGGGAHTGELFF.

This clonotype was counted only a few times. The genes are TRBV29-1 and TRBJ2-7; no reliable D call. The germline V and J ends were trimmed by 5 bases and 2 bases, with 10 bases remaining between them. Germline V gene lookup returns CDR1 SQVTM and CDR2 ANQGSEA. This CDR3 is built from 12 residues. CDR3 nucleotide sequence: TGCAGCGTTTTAGGTGGGACCTACGAGCAGTACTTC. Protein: CSVLGGTYEQYF.

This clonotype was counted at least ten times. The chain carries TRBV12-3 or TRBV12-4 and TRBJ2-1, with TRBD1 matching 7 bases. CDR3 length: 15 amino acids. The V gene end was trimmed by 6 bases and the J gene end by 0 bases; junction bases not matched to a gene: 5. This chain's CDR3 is CASREDRSSYNEQFF. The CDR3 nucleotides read TGTGCCAGCAGAGAGGACAGGAGCTCCTACAATGAGCAGTTCTTC.

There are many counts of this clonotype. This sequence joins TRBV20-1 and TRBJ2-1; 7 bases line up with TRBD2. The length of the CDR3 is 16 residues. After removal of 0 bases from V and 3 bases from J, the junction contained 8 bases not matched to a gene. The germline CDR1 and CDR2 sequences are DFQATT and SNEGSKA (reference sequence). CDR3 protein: CSARDLRAGDYNEQFF. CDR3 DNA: TGCAGTGCTAGAGATTTGAGGGCGGGGGACTACAATGAGCAGTTCTTC.

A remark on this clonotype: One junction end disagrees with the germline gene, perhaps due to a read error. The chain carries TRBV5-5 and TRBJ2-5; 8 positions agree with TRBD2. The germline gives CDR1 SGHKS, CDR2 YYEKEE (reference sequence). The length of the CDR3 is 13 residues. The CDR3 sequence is CSSSQGRGGTQYF. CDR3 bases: TGTTCCAGCAGCCAAGGACGGGGGGGGACCCAGTACTTC.